Here is one TCR beta chain with its context. The target of this receptor is not known. There are no base qualities to consult, and no much larger clone falls within one base. This entry belongs to a study of T cell responses to AZD1222 COVID-19 vaccine (dated by TCRdb to the early 2020s). Broadly, across the study: AZD1222 recipients whose second dose came at about 4 weeks and those whose second dose came at about 12 weeks were combined into one group, since spike-specific TCR depth and breadth did not differ between the two schedules. Trial participants were enrolled by age into subgroups of 18-55, 56-69 and 70-plus years, and roughly 160, 29 and 62 TCR-sequenced participants, respectively, were included in these subgroups. TCR sequencing covered roughly 230 trial participants: approximately 200 given two doses of AZD1222 and 26 given two doses of MenACWY control vaccine.

Results and caveats for the whole study, not just this receptor: Conclusions about previously exposed vaccinees are limited because only six or seven AZD1222 recipients were SARS-CoV-2 seropositive at baseline. Most participants were white British and females outnumbered males, and the authors suggested that clonal diversity may have been underestimated. Epitopes outside the regions mutated in the B.1.351 and B.1.1.7 variants were reportedly recognized by nearly half of the unique spike-specific TCRs. The vaccine-associated CD4 TCRs covered the entire spike protein, and the dominant responses fell in regions 160-218 and 743-854. Because no day 14 peak-response samples were available, the repertoires could be characterized only after the peak T cell response. After two AZD1222 doses, both the breadth and the depth of spike-specific TCRs were significantly higher than at day 0 and than in MenACWY recipients. The 56-69-year group was small, and its depth increase did not reach significance, likely because of low power.

The CDR3 regions of human TCRbeta chains were analyzed by immunosequencing. The original methods were these. TCRs in the repertoires were compared against a reference library of SARS-CoV-2-specific TCRs that had been generated with the MIRA antigen-specificity platform. Breadth meant the fraction of unique TCRs that were SARS-CoV-2-associated, whereas depth meant the fraction of total T cells that were SARS-CoV-2-associated. Using the MIRA data, every spike-specific TCR was mapped to the spike region that the TCR reacted to and assigned to either a CD4 or a CD8 class. Log10-transformed breadth and depth values were compared by one-way ANOVA with Sidak's multiple comparisons tests. Sourced from immuneACCESS, this table was stored by TCRdb with only in-frame sequences that have V and J called. A share of the clones is absent; for the studies checked, an unresolved V gene accounts for under half, and the remainder has no known explanation. V and J calls and clone size come straight from that table; D and trimming were deduced from the DNA. The sample profile shows 100,000 or so clones; 86% of them were found once. The top ten constitute about 1.5% of the sample.

The CDR3 covers 14 residues, taking in both the cysteine and the phenylalanine. Only CDR3 DNA remains: 42 bases, in frame from the first base. Trimming accounts for 3 bases at V and 10 bases at J, while the number of junction bases matched to no gene is 8. The germline V gene (reference sequence) yields LNHNV for CDR1 and YYDKDF for CDR2. In the paper's terms, the time point label means: baseline before first vaccination. Vaccinee samples were obtained from the UK trials COV001 and COV002, which included a single-blind randomized controlled phase 2/3 trial of AZD1222 (ChAdOx1 nCoV-19) in healthy adults. Trial participant PBMC samples were collected at day 0 and day 28 after the second dose for TCRbeta chain sequencing.

Here the chain combines TRBV15 and TRBJ1-2, with 10 central nucleotides matching TRBD1. The receptor's source is an adult in good health. Sequences were derived from peripheral blood, sampled on day 0 of AZD1222 vaccination. The DNA sequence reads TGTGCCACCAGCAGTGCAACGGGACAGGGGCTCTACACCTTC. This codes for CATSSATGQGLYTF.